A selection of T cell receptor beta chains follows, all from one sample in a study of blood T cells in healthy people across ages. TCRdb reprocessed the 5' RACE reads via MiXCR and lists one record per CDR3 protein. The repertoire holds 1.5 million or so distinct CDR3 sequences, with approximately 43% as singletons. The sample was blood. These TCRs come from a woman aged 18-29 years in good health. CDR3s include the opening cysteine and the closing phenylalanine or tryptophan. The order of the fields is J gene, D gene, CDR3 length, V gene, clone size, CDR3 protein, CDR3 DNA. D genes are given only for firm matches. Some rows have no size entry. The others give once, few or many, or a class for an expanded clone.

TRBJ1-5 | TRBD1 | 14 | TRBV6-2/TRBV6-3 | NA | CASSYDRASQPQHF | TGTGCCAGCAGTTACGACAGGGCCAGTCAGCCCCAGCATTTT
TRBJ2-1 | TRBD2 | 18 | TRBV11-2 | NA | CASSLRKTSLAGYNEQFF | TGTGCCAGCAGCCTACGAAAAACGAGCCTAGCGGGATACAATGAGCAGTTCTTC
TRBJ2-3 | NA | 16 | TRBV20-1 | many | CSARGTEGGATDTQYF | TGCAGTGCTAGAGGGACTGAAGGGGGGGCGACAGATACGCAGTATTTT
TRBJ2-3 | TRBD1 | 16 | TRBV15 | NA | CATSRGDSFGTDTQYF | TGTGCCACCAGCAGAGGGGACAGTTTCGGTACAGATACGCAGTATTTT
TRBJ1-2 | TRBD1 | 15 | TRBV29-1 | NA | CSVDGEQGATYGYTF | TGCAGCGTTGATGGGGAACAGGGGGCAACCTATGGCTACACCTTC
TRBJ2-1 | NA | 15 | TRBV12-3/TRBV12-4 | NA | CASSSDPYSYNEQFF | TGTGCCAGCAGTTCCGACCCCTACTCCTACAATGAGCAGTTCTTC
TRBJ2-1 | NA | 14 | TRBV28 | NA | CASSWPPAGNEQFF | TGTGCCAGCAGTTGGCCCCCCGCGGGTAACGAGCAGTTCTTC
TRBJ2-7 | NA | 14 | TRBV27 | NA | CASSLGGTYYEQYF | TGTGCCAGCAGTTTAGGCGGGACCTACTACGAGCAGTACTTC
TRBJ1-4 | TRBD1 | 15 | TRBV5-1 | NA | CASSPTGGDNEKLFF | TGCGCCAGCAGCCCGACAGGGGGTGATAATGAAAAACTGTTTTTT
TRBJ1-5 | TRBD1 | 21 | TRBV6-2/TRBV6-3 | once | CASSYHLGGQEKTLFNQPQHF | TGTGCCAGCAGTTACCACTTGGGCGGACAGGAGAAAACGCTCTTCAATCAGCCCCAGCATTTT
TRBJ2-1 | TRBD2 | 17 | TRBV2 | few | CASSGGLAGPGYNEQFF | TGTGCCAGCAGTGGGGGACTAGCGGGGCCCGGTTACAATGAGCAGTTCTTC
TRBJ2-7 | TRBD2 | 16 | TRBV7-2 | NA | CASSLSLLSGTYEQYF | TGTGCCAGCAGCTTATCCCTTCTTAGCGGGACCTACGAGCAGTACTTC
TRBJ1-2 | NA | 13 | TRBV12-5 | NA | CASGLEANYGYTF | TGTGCTAGTGGTTTGGAAGCTAACTATGGCTACACCTTC
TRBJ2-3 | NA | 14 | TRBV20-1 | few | CSARVGGIADTQYF | TGCAGTGCTAGAGTGGGGGGAATCGCAGATACGCAGTATTTT
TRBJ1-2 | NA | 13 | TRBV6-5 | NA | CASSPTGNRGYTF | TGTGCCAGCAGCCCTACAGGGAATCGCGGCTACACCTTC
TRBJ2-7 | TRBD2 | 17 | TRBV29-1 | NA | CSVPSGSSGTWNNEQYF | TGCAGCGTCCCCTCCGGGTCTAGCGGGACTTGGAACAATGAGCAGTACTTC
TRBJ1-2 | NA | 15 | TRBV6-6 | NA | CASSSTFRAPYGYTF | TGTGCCAGCAGTTCAACGTTCAGGGCCCCCTATGGCTACACCTTC
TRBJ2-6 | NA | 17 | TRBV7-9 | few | CASSLQPSSSGANVLTF | TGTGCCAGCAGCTTACAGCCCAGCAGCTCTGGGGCCAACGTCCTGACTTTC
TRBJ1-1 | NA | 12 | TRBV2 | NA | CASAVERTEAFF | TGTGCCAGTGCAGTAGAGAGAACTGAAGCTTTCTTT
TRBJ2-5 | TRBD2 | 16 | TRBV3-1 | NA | CASSPVASGGQETQYF | TGTGCCAGCAGCCCAGTGGCTAGCGGGGGGCAAGAGACCCAGTACTTC
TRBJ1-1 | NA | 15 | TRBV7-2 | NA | CASSQWAGMNTEAFF | TGTGCCAGCAGCCAGTGGGCAGGGATGAACACTGAAGCTTTCTTT
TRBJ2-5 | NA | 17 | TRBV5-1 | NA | CASSLGRPAAYQETQYF | TGCGCCAGCAGCTTGGGTCGGCCAGCCGCTTACCAAGAGACCCAGTACTTC
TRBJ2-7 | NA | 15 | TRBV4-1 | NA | CASSQGGASDNEQYF | TGCGCCAGCAGCCAAGGCGGGGCCAGCGACAATGAGCAGTACTTC